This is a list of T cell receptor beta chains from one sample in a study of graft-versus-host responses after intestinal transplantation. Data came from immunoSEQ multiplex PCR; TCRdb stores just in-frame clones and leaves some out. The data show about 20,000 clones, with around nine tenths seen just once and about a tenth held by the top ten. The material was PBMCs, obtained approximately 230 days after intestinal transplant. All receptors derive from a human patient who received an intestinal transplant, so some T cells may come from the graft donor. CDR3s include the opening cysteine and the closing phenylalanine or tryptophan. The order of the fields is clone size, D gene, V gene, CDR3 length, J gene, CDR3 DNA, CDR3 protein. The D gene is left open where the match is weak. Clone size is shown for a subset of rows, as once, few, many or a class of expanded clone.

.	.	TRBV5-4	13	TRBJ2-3	TGTGCCAGCAGCTTCAAGGCCGGAGGTATGCAGTATTTT	CASSFKAGGMQYF
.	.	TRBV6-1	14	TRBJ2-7	TGTGCCAGCAGTGAAGCAACGGGTCTATACGAGCAGTACTTC	CASSEATGLYEQYF
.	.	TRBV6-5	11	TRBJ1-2	TGTGCCAGTTGGGGGTTCTATGGCTACACCTTC	CASWGFYGYTF
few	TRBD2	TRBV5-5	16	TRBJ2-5	TGTGCCAGCAGCTTGCAGGCGGGGGGGAGAGTAGGGACCCAGTACTTC	CASSLQAGGRVGTQYF
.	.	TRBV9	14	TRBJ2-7	TGTGCCAGCAGCCCAGGGGTGGACTCCTACGAGCAGTACTTC	CASSPGVDSYEQYF
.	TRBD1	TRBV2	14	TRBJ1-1	TGTGCCAGCAGGGGACAGGGTGGGAACACTGAAGCTTTCTTT	CASRGQGGNTEAFF
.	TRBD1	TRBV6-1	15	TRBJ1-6	TGTGCCAGCATCTCACAGGGGGCGGATAATTCACCCCTCCACTTT	CASISQGADNSPLHF
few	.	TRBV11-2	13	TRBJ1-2	TGTGCCAGCAGCCCCTGGAATACCTATGGCTACACCTTC	CASSPWNTYGYTF
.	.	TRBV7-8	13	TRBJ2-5	TGTGCCAGCCAAAGGGGCGGGTCGGAGACCCAGTACTTC	CASQRGGSETQYF
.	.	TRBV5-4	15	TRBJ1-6	TGTGCCAGCAGCTTGGATCAGGGCCCTAATTCACCCCTCCACTTT	CASSLDQGPNSPLHF
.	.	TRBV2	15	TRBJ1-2	TGTGCCAGCAGTCCACCGGGGGGGGGCGCCTATGGCTACACCTTC	CASSPPGGGAYGYTF
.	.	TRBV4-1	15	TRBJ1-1	TGCGCCAGCAGCCAAGTAGGCGAAGGGTACGCTGAAGCTTTCTTT	CASSQVGEGYAEAFF
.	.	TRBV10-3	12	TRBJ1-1	TGTGCCATCAGTGAAGGGGGGCCTGAAGCTTTCTTT	CAISEGGPEAFF
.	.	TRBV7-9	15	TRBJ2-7	TGTGCCAGCAGCTTAGATCGGGGGACTTCTGACGAGCAGTACTTC	CASSLDRGTSDEQYF
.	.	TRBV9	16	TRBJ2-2	TGTGCCAGCAGCCATCTACGGGGGCCGAACACCGGGGAGCTGTTTTTT	CASSHLRGPNTGELFF
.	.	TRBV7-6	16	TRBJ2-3	TGTGCCAGCAGCTTGAGTCCCCGCCCTTCATCAGATACGCAGTATTTT	CASSLSPRPSSDTQYF
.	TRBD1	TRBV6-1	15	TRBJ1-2	TGTGCCAGCAGGGATTCCGGGACAGTTCTCTATGGCTACACCTTC	CASRDSGTVLYGYTF
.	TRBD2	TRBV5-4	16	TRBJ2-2	TGTGCCCGCAGCTTGGTAGGGCGGGGGGACACCGGGGAGCTGTTTTTT	CARSLVGRGDTGELFF
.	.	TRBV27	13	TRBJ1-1	TGTGCCAGCAGTCCCCTGTTGAACACTGAAGCTTTCTTT	CASSPLLNTEAFF
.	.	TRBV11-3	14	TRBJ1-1	TGTGCCAGCAGCTTAGGGAACAGGAACACTGAAGCTTTCTTT	CASSLGNRNTEAFF
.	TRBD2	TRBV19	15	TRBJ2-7	TGTGCCAGTAGTATTTCAGCGGGGGGGCCGTACGAGCAGTACTTC	CASSISAGGPYEQYF
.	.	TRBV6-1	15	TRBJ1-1	TGTGCCAGCAGTGAAGGATCGGGGATGAACACTGAAGCTTTCTTT	CASSEGSGMNTEAFF
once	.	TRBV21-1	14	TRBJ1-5	TGTGCCAGCAGCAAATCGGGGGATGATCAGCCCCAGCATTTT	CASSKSGDDQPQHF
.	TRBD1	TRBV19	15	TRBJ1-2	TGTGCCAGTAGTATCCCCGGGACAGGGGCCTATGGCTACACCTTC	CASSIPGTGAYGYTF
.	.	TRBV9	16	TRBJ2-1	TGTGCCAGCAGCGTCAGGGCATTCAATACCTACAATGAGCAGTTCTTC	CASSVRAFNTYNEQFF
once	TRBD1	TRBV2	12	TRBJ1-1	TGTGCCCGGGACAGCTTGAACACTGAAGCTTTCTTT	CARDSLNTEAFF
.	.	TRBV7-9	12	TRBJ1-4	TGTGCCAGCAGCTTCAGAAATGAAAAACTGTTTTTT	CASSFRNEKLFF
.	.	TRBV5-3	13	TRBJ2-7	TGTGCCAGAAGCGATGACGGCTCCTACGAGCAGTACTTC	CARSDDGSYEQYF
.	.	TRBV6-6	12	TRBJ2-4	TGTGCCAGCAGTTACGAGGAACACATTCAGTACTTC	CASSYEEHIQYF
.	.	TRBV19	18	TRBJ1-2	TGTGCCAGTAGTATGAGGGGTCACCAGGGGACGGGCAACTATGGCTACACCTTC	CASSMRGHQGTGNYGYTF
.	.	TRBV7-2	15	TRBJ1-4	TGTGCCAGCAGCTCAAGACAGTCAACTAATGAAAAACTGTTTTTT	CASSSRQSTNEKLFF
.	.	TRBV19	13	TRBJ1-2	TGTGCCAGTAGTCCAACCCAAGGCTATGGCTACACCTTC	CASSPTQGYGYTF
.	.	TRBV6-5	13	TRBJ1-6	TGTGCCAGCAGTTACGGGGGAGATTCACCCCTCCACTTT	CASSYGGDSPLHF
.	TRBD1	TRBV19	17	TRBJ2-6	TGTGCCAGTACTCCGGGACAGGGCAACTCTGGGGCCAACGTCCTGACTTTC	CASTPGQGNSGANVLTF
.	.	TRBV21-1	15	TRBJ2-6	TGTGCCAGCAGCAAAAGACACTCTGGGGCCAACGTCCTGACTTTC	CASSKRHSGANVLTF
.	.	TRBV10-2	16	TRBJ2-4	TGCGCCAGCAGCACTCCGAACCGCTTAGCCAAAAACATTCAGTACTTC	CASSTPNRLAKNIQYF
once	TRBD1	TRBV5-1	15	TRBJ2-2	TGCGCCAGCGGGGGACAGGGTTCGAACACCGGGGAGCTGTTTTTT	CASGGQGSNTGELFF
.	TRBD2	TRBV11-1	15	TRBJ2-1	TGTGCCAGCGGAGAGCTAGCGGGGGGCTACAATGAGCAGTTCTTC	CASGELAGGYNEQFF
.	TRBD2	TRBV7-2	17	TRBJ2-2	TGTGCCAGCAGCTTTTTACGGGACTACCGGGTCACCGGGGAGCTGTTTTTT	CASSFLRDYRVTGELFF
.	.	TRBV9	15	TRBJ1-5	TGTGCCAGCAGCGTCGCGGACGGATTCAATCAGCCCCAGCATTTT	CASSVADGFNQPQHF
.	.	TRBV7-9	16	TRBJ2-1	TGTGCCAGCAGCTCCTCGCCGGGATATGGTATCAATGAGCAGTTCTTC	CASSSSPGYGINEQFF
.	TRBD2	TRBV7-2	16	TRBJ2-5	TGTGCCAGCAGTAGGACTAGCGGGGGGGTCTTGGAGACCCAGTACTTC	CASSRTSGGVLETQYF
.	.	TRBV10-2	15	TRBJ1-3	TGCGCCAGCAGTGAGTTGGCAGGGGCTGGAAACACCATATATTTT	CASSELAGAGNTIYF
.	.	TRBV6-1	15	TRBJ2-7	TGTGCCAGCAGTGAAGCGGCAGGTACTTCCTACGAGCAGTACTTC	CASSEAAGTSYEQYF
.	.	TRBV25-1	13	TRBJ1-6	TGTGCCACCCGGCAGACCTATAATTCACCCCTCCGCTTT	CATRQTYNSPLRF
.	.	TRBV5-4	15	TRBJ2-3	TGTGCCAGCAGCCCGAAGACGGAGCACACAGATACGCAGTATTTT	CASSPKTEHTDTQYF
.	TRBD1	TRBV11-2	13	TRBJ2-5	TGTGCCAGCAGCTTAGGGGACAGACGAGGCCAGTACTTC	CASSLGDRRGQYF
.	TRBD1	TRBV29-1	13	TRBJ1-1	TGCAGCGTCCGGACAGGGGTGAACACTGAAGCTTTCTTT	CSVRTGVNTEAFF
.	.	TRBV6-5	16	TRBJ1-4	TGTGCCAGCAGTTACCCGCAGACAGACAGTAATGAAAAACTGTTTTTT	CASSYPQTDSNEKLFF
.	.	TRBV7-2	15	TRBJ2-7	TGTGCCAGCAGCTTAGGGCCTTACGAGGGGTACGAGCAGTACTTC	CASSLGPYEGYEQYF